Given below is one T cell receptor beta chain in context. Its antigen is not known. A quantitative 5'-RACE method, one with molecular barcodes, was used to make TCR beta libraries. One entry per CDR3 protein results from TCRdb running MiXCR on the 5' RACE reads. The sample shows hundreds of thousands of distinct CDR3 sequences, about 13% of them seen only once. The ends were cut back, 4 bases at V and 4 bases at J, with 19 bases in the middle. CDR1 SGHNT and CDR2 YENEEA come from the germline V gene. The length of the CDR3 is 16 residues. The data were taken from a study of CD8 T cells in ankylosing spondylitis. Findings and limits, study-wide: In ankylosing spondylitis patients, matched synovial fluid reportedly showed significant enrichment of disease-linked clones. The study identified a TCR beta motif of roughly eight highly homologous variants that appeared characteristic of ankylosing spondylitis blood. Certain motif variants had earlier appeared in reactive arthritis synovial fluid and blood.

The receptor was derived from a male donor with ankylosing spondylitis. Sequencing was done on a sample of blood, either unsorted or a sorted T cell fraction (not recorded which). The rearrangement joins TRBV11-3 to TRBJ1-2, with a possible D match to TRBD1 (6 bases). CDR3: CASSSAGAGAIYGYTF. CDR3 DNA sequence: TGTGCCAGCAGCTCCGCGGGGGCGGGGGCGATCTATGGCTACACCTTC. The whole variable domain, filled in from reference TRBV11-3 and TRBJ1-2, reads EAGVVQSPRYKIIEKKQPVAFWCNPISGHNTLYWYLQNLGQGPELLIRYENEEAVDDSQLPKDRFSAERLKGVDSTLKIQPAELGDSAVYLCASSSAGAGAIYGYTFGSGTRLTVV.